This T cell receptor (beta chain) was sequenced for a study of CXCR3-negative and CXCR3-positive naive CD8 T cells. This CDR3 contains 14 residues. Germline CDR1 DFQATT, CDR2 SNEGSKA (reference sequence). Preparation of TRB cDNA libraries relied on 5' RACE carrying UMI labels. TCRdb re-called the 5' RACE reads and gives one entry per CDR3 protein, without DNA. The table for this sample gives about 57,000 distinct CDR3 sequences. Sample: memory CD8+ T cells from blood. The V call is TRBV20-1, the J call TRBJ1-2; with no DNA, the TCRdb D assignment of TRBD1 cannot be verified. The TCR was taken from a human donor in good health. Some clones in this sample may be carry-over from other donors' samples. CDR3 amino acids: CSTLLGQGNYGYTF.